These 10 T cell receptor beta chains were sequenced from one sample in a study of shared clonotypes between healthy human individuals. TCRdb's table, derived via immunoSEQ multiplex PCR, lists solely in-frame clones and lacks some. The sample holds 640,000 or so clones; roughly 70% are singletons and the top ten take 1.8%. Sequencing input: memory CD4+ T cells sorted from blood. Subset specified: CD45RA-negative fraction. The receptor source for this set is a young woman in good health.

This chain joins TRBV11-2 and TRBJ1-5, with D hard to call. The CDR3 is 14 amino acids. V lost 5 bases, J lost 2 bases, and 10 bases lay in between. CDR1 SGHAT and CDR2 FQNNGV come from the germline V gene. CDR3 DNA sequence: TGTGCCAGCAGCCAGGAGGGTGGCAATCAGCCCCAGCATTTT. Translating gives CASSQEGGNQPQHF.

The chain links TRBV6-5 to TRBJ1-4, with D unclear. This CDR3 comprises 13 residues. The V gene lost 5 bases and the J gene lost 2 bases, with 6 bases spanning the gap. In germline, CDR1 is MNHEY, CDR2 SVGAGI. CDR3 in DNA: TGTGCCAGCAGTATTGGCACTAATGAAAAACTGTTTTTT. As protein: CASSIGTNEKLFF.

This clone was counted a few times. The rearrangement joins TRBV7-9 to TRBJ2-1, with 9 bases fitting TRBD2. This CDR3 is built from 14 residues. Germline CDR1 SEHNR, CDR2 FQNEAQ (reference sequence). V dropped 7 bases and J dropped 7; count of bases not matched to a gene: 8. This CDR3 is CASTAYSGSNEQFF. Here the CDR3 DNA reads TGTGCCAGCACGGCCTATAGCGGGAGTAATGAGCAGTTCTTC.

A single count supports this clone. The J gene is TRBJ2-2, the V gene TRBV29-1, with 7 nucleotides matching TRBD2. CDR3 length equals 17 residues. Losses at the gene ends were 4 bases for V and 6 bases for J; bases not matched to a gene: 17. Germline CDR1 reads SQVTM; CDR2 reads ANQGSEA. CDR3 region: CSVGWDKAGVGPGELFF. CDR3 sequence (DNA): TGCAGCGTTGGGTGGGATAAGGCGGGAGTAGGTCCCGGGGAGCTGTTTTTT.

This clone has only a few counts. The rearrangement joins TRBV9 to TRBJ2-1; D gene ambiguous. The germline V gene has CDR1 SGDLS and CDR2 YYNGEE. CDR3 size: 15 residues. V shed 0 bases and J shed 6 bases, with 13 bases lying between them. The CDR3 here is CASSVGNIRTNEQFF. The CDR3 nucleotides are TGTGCCAGCAGCGTAGGAAATATAAGAACCAATGAGCAGTTCTTC.

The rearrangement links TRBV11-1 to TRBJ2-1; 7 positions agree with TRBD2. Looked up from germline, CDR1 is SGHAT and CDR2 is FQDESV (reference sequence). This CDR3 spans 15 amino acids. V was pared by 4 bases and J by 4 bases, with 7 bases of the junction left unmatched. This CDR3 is CASSSVGGEYNEQFF. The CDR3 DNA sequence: TGTGCCAGCAGCTCGGTGGGGGGGGAATACAATGAGCAGTTCTTC. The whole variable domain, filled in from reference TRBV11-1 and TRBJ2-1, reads EAEVAQSPRYKITEKSQAVAFWCDPISGHATLYWYRQILGQGPELLVQFQDESVVDDSQLPKDRFSAERLKGVDSTLKIQPAELGDSAMYLCASSSVGGEYNEQFFGPGTRLTVL.

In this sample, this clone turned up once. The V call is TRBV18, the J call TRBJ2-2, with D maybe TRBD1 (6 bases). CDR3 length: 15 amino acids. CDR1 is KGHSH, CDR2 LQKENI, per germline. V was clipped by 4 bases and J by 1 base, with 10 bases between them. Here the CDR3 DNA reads TGTGCCAGCTCACGATCGGGACAGAACACCGGGGAGCTGTTTTTT. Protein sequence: CASSRSGQNTGELFF.

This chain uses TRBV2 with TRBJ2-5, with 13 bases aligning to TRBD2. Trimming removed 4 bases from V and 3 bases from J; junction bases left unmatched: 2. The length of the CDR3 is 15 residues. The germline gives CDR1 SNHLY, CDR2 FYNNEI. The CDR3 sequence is CASSGLAGGKETQYF. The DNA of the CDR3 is TGTGCCAGCAGTGGACTAGCGGGAGGAAAAGAGACCCAGTACTTC.

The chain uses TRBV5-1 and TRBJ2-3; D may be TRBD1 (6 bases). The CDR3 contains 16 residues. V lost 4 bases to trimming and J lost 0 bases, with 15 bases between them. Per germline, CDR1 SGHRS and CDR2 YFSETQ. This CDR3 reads CASSTAQGYSTDTQYF. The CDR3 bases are TGCGCCAGCAGCACTGCACAGGGCTATAGCACAGATACGCAGTATTTT.

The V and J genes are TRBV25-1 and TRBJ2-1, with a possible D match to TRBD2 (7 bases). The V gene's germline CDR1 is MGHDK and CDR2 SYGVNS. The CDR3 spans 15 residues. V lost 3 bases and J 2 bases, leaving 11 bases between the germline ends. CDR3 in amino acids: CASSDTGGPYNEQFF. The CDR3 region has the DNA TGTGCCAGCAGTGACACGGGGGGCCCCTACAATGAGCAGTTCTTC.